These 4 T cell receptor beta chains share one sample of origin, sequenced in a study of control samples from healthy donors and cancer patients. Method: immunoSEQ multiplex PCR; TCRdb's copy keeps in-frame clones and lacks some. The data hold 130,000 or so clones, with roughly 92% observed a single time. Sequencing input: blood. Every receptor here comes from a man younger than 30 in good health.

The rearrangement joins TRBV7-2 to TRBJ2-3, with 11 nucleotides matching TRBD2. J was trimmed by 6 bases and V by 3 bases; bases with no gene match: 5. This CDR3 contains 15 residues. Germline CDR1 SGHTA, CDR2 FQGNSA. The CDR3 sequence: CASSLTSGEGDTQYF. The CDR3, as DNA: TGTGCCAGCAGCTTGACTAGCGGGGAGGGGGATACGCAGTATTTT.

The CDR3 loop reads CASSYAGELFF. In nucleotides, the CDR3 is TGTGCCAGCAGTTACGCCGGGGAGCTGTTTTTT. The chain has TRBV6-5 and TRBJ2-2; D is undetermined. The V end lost 2 bases, the J end lost 6 bases, and 1 base lay between the germline ends. Looked up from germline, CDR1 is MNHEY and CDR2 is SVGAGI. CDR3 length equals 11 residues.

This clone was observed a few times. The chain combines TRBV25-1 with TRBJ2-7, with no clear D. V lost 4 bases to trimming and J lost 4 bases, with 5 bases between them. The CDR3 is 11 residues long. Germline V gene sequence: CDR1 MGHDK, CDR2 SYGVNS. DNA of the CDR3: TGTGCCAGCAGTGGGGGATACGAGCAGTACTTC. Amino acid sequence: CASSGGYEQYF.

V usage is TRBV6-6 and J usage is TRBJ1-6; D unresolved. Germline-derived CDR1 and CDR2 are MNHNY and SVGAGI (reference sequence). The germline V and J ends were trimmed by 0 bases and 10 bases, with 10 bases remaining between them. CDR3 size: 14 residues. CDR3 DNA: TGTGCCAGCAGTTACTCCGAGATAGGGTCACCCCTCCACTTT. It specifies CASSYSEIGSPLHF.